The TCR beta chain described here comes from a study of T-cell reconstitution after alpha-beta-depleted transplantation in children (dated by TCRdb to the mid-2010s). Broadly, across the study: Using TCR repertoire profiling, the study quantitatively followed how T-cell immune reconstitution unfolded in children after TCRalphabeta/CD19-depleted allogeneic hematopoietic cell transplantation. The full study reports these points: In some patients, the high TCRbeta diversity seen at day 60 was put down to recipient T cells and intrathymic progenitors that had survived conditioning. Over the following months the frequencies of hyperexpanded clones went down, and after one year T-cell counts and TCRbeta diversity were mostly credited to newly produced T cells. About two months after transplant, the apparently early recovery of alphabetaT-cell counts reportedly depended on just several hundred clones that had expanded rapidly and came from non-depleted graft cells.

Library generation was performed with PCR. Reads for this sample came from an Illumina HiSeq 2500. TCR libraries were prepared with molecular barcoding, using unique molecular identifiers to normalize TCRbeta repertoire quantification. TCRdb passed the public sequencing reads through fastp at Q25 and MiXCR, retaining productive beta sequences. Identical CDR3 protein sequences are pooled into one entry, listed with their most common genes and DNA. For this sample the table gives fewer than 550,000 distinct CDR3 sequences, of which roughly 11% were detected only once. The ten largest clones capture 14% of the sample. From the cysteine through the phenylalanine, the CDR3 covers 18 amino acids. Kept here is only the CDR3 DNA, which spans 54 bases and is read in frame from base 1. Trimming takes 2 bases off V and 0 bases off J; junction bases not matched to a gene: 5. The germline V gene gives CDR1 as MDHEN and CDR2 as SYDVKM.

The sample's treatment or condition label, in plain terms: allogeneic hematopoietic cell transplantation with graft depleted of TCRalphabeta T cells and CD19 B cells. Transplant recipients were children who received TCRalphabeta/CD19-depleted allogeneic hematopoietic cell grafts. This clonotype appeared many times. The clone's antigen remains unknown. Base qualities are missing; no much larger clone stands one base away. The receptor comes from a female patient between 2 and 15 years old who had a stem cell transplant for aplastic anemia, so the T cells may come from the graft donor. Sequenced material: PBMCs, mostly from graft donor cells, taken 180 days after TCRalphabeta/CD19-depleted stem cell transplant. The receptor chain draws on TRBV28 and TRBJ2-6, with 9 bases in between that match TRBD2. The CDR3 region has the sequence CASSLRLAGRSGANVLTF. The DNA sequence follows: TGTGCCAGCAGTTTACGGCTAGCGGGACGCTCTGGGGCCAACGTCCTGACTTTC.